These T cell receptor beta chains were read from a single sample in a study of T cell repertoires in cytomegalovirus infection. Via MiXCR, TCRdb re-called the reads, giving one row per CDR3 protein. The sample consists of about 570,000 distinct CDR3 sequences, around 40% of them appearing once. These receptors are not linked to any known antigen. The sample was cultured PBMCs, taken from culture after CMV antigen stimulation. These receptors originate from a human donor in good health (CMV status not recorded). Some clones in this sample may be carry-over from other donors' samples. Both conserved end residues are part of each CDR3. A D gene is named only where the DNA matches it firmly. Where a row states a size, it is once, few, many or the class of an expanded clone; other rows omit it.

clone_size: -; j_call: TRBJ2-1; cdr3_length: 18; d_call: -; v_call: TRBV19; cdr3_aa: CASSSLSSGAKPYNEQFF; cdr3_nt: TGTGCCAGTAGCTCACTTAGTAGCGGCGCGAAGCCCTACAATGAGCAGTTCTTC
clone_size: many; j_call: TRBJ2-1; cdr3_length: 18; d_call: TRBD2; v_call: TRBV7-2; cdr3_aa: CASRAWGAGLAGNNEQFF; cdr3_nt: TGTGCCAGCAGGGCCTGGGGGGCGGGACTAGCGGGGAACAATGAGCAGTTCTTC
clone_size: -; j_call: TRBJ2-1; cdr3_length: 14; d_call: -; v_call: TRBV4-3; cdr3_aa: CASSQDDRYNEQFF; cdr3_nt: TGCGCCAGCAGCCAAGACGACAGGTACAATGAGCAGTTCTTC
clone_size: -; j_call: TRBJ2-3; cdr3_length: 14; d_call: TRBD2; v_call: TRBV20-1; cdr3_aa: CSAYLAGPWYTQYF; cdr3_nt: TGCAGTGCTTATCTAGCGGGGCCTTGGTATACGCAGTATTTT
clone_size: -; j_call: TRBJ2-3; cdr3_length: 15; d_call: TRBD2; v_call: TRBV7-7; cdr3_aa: CASSSSDRSGDTQYF; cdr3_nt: TGTGCCAGCAGCTCAAGCGACCGTAGCGGGGATACGCAGTATTTT
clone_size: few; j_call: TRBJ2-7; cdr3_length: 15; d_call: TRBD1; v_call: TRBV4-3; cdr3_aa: CASSQNRGLYYEQYF; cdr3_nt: TGCGCCAGCAGCCAAAACAGGGGGCTATACTACGAGCAGTACTTC
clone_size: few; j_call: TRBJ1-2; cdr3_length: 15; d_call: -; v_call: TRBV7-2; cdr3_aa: CASSLGGSNYYGYTF; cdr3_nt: TGTGCCAGCAGCTTAGGAGGCTCCAACTACTATGGCTACACCTTC
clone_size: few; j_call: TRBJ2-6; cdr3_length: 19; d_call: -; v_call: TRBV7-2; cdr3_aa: CASRPVAGQDLSGANVLTF; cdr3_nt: TGTGCCAGCAGGCCGGTTGCGGGCCAAGACCTCTCTGGGGCCAACGTCCTGACTTTC
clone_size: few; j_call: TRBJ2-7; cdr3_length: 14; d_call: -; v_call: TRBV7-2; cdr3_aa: CASSLGRSTYEQYF; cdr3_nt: TGTGCCAGCAGCTTAGGGCGGTCCACCTACGAGCAGTACTTC
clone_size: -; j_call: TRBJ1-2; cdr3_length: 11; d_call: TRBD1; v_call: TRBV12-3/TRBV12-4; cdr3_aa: CASRTGDGYTF; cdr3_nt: TGTGCCTCCCGGACAGGGGATGGCTACACCTTC